What follows are 20 T cell receptor beta chains derived from one specimen sequenced in a study of blood T cell repertoires in COVID-19 (dated by TCRdb to the early 2020s). The protocol used for the library was the immunoSEQ multiplex PCR assay. Entries here come from immuneACCESS through TCRdb and include only in-frame sequences with V and J called. Some clones fail to appear in such tables; in the studies checked, an unresolved V gene covers under half of the shortfall, and the cause of the remainder is unknown. The sample table lists about 170,000 clones, roughly 93% of them with a count of one. Of the sample, approximately 5% falls within the top ten clones. The sequencing input was peripheral blood. The origin of the receptors is a man aged 18 to 30 with COVID-19, enrolled during active disease.

The gene calls are TRBV2 and TRBJ2-2, with TRBD2 identical over 10 bases. V shed 4 bases, J shed 5 bases, and the junction held 4 bases outside the gene matches. This CDR3 contains 15 residues. Germline V CDR1 and CDR2: SNHLY, FYNNEI. This CDR3 is CASSGVAGGTGELFF. Here the CDR3 DNA reads TGTGCCAGCAGTGGGGTAGCGGGAGGTACCGGGGAGCTGTTTTTT.

This clone appeared once. The chain combines TRBV9 with TRBJ1-2; D possibly corresponds to TRBD1 (6 bases). V lost 7 bases and J 2 bases, leaving 9 bases between the germline ends. CDR3 length: 12 residues. Germline V gene sequence: CDR1 SGDLS, CDR2 YYNGEE. DNA of the CDR3: TGTGCCAGCTATGACAGGAACTATGGCTACACCTTC. Translated, it gives CASYDRNYGYTF.

CDR3 bases: TGCGCCAGCAGCCAAGACTGGACAGGGATGGGGAACACTGAAGCTTTCTTT. This codes for CASSQDWTGMGNTEAFF. The chain employs TRBV4-1 and TRBJ1-1, with TRBD1 matching 8 bases. V shed 0 bases, J shed 1 base, and the junction held 7 bases outside the gene matches. From germline, CDR1 is MGHRA and CDR2 YSYEKL. This CDR3 has 17 amino acids.

CDR3 nucleotide sequence: TGCGCCAGCAGCCAAGCGTCTAGCAGGGGGGAGACCCAGTACTTC. It encodes CASSQASSRGETQYF. The rearrangement uses TRBV4-1 and TRBJ2-5; 7 nucleotides match TRBD1. The germline gives CDR1 MGHRA, CDR2 YSYEKL. The CDR3 is 15 amino acids. With 1 base clipped from V and 5 bases from J, the junction kept 7 bases outside the gene matches.

The chain combines TRBV3-1 (or the pseudogene TRBV3-2) with TRBJ2-2, with 7 bases matching TRBD1. The CDR3 consists of 17 residues. J was trimmed by 5 bases and V by 0 bases; bases with no gene match: 9. The V gene's germline CDR1 is LGHDT and CDR2 YNNKEL (reference sequence). In DNA, the CDR3 is TGTGCCAGCAGCCAAGATCGATTGACAGGGTGGACCGGGGAGCTGTTTTTT. Amino acids: CASSQDRLTGWTGELFF.

This chain links TRBV2 with TRBJ2-1, with 9 bases identical to TRBD1. CDR3 length: 16 residues. Germline V gives CDR1 SNHLY, CDR2 FYNNEI. V trimming: 7 bases; J trimming: 6 bases; junction bases outside the gene matches: 13. CDR3 loop: CASIMRTGANPNEQFF. The CDR3 region has the DNA TGTGCCAGCATTATGAGGACAGGGGCTAACCCCAATGAGCAGTTCTTC.

The J gene is TRBJ2-6, the V gene TRBV4-1; weak D call: TRBD1 (6 bases). The CDR3 is 15 amino acids. Trimming took 0 bases from V and 13 from J, leaving 16 bases between them. Germline CDR1 is MGHRA and CDR2 is YSYEKL. CDR3 region: CASSQDLAGARVLTF. The CDR3 DNA reads as TGCGCCAGCAGCCAAGATTTGGCAGGGGCCAGGGTCCTGACTTTC.

The chain couples TRBV9 to TRBJ1-5, with D possibly TRBD1 on 5 matching bases. CDR1 is SGDLS, CDR2 YYNGEE, per germline. V lost 0 bases and J 5 bases, leaving 9 bases between the germline ends. The CDR3 is 14 amino acids. The CDR3 sequence is CASSVGGGDQPQHF. CDR3 sequence (DNA): TGTGCCAGCAGCGTAGGGGGCGGGGATCAGCCCCAGCATTTT.

The rearrangement joins TRBV24-1 to TRBJ2-1; the D gene is possibly TRBD2 (6 bases). CDR3 length: 17 residues. V gave up 2 bases and J gave up 7 bases, with 20 bases separating them. CDR1 and CDR2 (germline): KGHDR, SFDVKD. CDR3 in DNA: TGTGCCACCAGTGATTATACTAGCCCCTTTTATGTAAATGAGCAGTTCTTC. Its protein is CATSDYTSPFYVNEQFF.

The J gene is TRBJ2-7, the V gene TRBV13, with D tentatively TRBD1 (5 bases). The CDR3 sequence is 13 residues long. Trimming took 5 bases from V and 6 from J, leaving 14 bases between them. The germline V gene has CDR1 PRHDT and CDR2 FYEKMQ (reference sequence). The CDR3, as DNA: TGTGCCAGCAGCACGACAGAGAGGTCCGAGCAGTACTTC. Translating gives CASSTTERSEQYF.

The rearrangement uses TRBV7-2 and TRBJ2-7; tentatively, D is TRBD2 (5 bases). The CDR3 is 14 residues long. CDR1 is SGHTA, CDR2 FQGNSA, per germline. The V end was cut by 1 base, the J end by 5 bases, with 12 bases between. For the CDR3, the DNA is TGTGCCAGCAGCTTAGTTCTGGGAGAGGACGAGCAGTACTTC. Residues: CASSLVLGEDEQYF.

The chain combines TRBV7-8 with TRBJ2-7; possible D gene TRBD2, 7 bases. This CDR3 is built from 13 residues. With 3 bases removed from V and 3 bases from J, the gap between germline ends came to 9 bases. Germline V lookup: CDR1 SGHVS, CDR2 FQNEAQ. The CDR3 region has the DNA TGTGCCAGCAGCTTCGGGGGGCTCTACGAGCAGTACTTC. Its protein product is CASSFGGLYEQYF.

The gene calls are TRBV2 and TRBJ2-7, with 9 bases lining up with TRBD1. J lost 6 bases, V lost 5 bases, and 8 bases had no gene match. The germline CDR1 and CDR2 sequences are SNHLY and FYNNEI. This CDR3 has 14 residues. CDR3 sequence reads: CASSRDRESVEQYF. CDR3 DNA: TGTGCCAGCAGTCGGGACAGGGAATCGGTCGAGCAGTACTTC.

The rearrangement links TRBV7-3 to TRBJ2-2, with D tentatively TRBD1 (5 bases). The germline V gene encodes CDR1 SGHTA and CDR2 FQGTGA. V was clipped by 5 bases and J by 6 bases, with 10 bases between them. This CDR3 is built from 13 residues. The CDR3 reads CASSAGLAGELFF. The CDR3 DNA sequence: TGTGCCAGCAGCGCAGGGTTGGCCGGGGAGCTGTTTTTT.

This clone was detected only once. The V gene is TRBV19, the J gene TRBJ2-2; D gene unclear. Per germline, CDR1 LNHDA and CDR2 SQIVND (reference sequence). Trimming stripped 5 bases from V and 2 bases from J, with 9 bases between. The CDR3 runs to 14 residues. The CDR3 DNA follows: TGTGCCAGTAGTTGGGCAGTAAACACCGGGGAGCTGTTTTTT. This translates into CASSWAVNTGELFF. The variable domain in full, with the rest retrieved from reference TRBV19 and TRBJ2-2, is DGGITQSPKYLFRKEGQNVTLSCEQNLNHDAMYWYRQDPGQGLRLIYYSQIVNDFQKGDIAEGYSVSREKKESFPLTVTSAQKNPTAFYLCASSWAVNTGELFFGEGSRLTVL.

The chain joins TRBV12-3 or TRBV12-4 to TRBJ2-2; no reliable D call. The V end lost 1 base, the J end lost 8 bases, and 8 bases lay between the germline ends. The CDR3 covers 13 residues. CDR3 coding DNA: TGTGCCAGCAGTTTAGACAGACCAGGGGAGCTGTTTTTT. As protein: CASSLDRPGELFF.

The chain employs TRBV18 and TRBJ2-1; 9 nucleotides match TRBD1. V lost 2 bases, J lost 9 bases, and 11 bases stayed unmatched. This CDR3 is 16 amino acids long. In germline, CDR1 is KGHSH, CDR2 LQKENI. Written as DNA, the CDR3 is TGTGCCAGCTCACCAGCAGGGACAGGGAGTGCGTCTGAGCAGTTCTTC. This translates into CASSPAGTGSASEQFF.

The V call is TRBV18, the J call TRBJ2-5; 12 positions match TRBD2. The CDR3 contains 14 residues. The ends lost 3 bases at V and 5 bases at J; junction bases unmatched: 1. The germline CDR1 and CDR2 sequences are KGHSH and LQKENI. The CDR3 DNA sequence: TGTGCCAGCTCACCCCTAGCGGGAGGGGAGACCCAGTACTTC. Its protein is CASSPLAGGETQYF.

J is TRBJ2-3 and V is TRBV27; the D gene is possibly TRBD2 (6 bases). CDR3 length equals 16 residues. Germline V gives CDR1 MNHEY, CDR2 SMNVEV (reference sequence). V was clipped by 3 bases and J by 0 bases, with 13 bases between them. The CDR3 DNA reads as TGTGCCAGCAGTTTTAGTCGGGCGGGAAGCACAGATACGCAGTATTTT. It yields the protein CASSFSRAGSTDTQYF.

CDR3 loop: CASSHRTADKAFF. CDR3 sequence (DNA): TGTGCCAGCAGCCACCGGACAGCAGACAAAGCTTTCTTT. This chain connects TRBV3-1 (or the pseudogene TRBV3-2) to TRBJ1-1; tentatively, D is TRBD1 (6 bases). The CDR3 runs to 13 residues. Trimming cost V 3 bases and J 9 bases, with 14 bases left between them. The germline V gene encodes CDR1 LGHDT and CDR2 YNNKEL (reference sequence).